The rows below give T cell receptor beta chains drawn from one sample of a study of CD8+ T cells in alopecia areata. Produced via immunoSEQ multiplex PCR; TCRdb's table is partial and in-frame only. The table has some 200,000 clones, 58% seen once; the top ten hold about 5%. The starting material was CD4+ T cells sorted from blood, obtained at week 24, from a patient treated with tofacitinib. The receptors derive from a human donor with alopecia areata. CDR3s include the opening cysteine and the closing phenylalanine or tryptophan. A D gene is named only where the DNA matches it firmly. The size of a clone is reported for some rows only, either as once, few or many, or as a class for expanded clones.

clone_size	v_call	d_call	j_call	cdr3_aa	cdr3_nt
.	TRBV7-2	.	TRBJ1-6	CASSWAEAPLHF	TGTGCCAGCAGCTGGGCTGAGGCTCCCCTCCACTTT
.	TRBV6-1	.	TRBJ2-1	CASSAGDGYNEQFF	TGTGCCAGCAGTGCAGGGGACGGATACAATGAGCAGTTCTTC
.	TRBV25-1	.	TRBJ1-4	CASSTGFRVEKLFF	TGTGCCAGCAGTACGGGGTTCCGCGTTGAAAAACTGTTTTTT
.	TRBV9	TRBD1	TRBJ2-7	CASSVAGQGYEQYF	TGTGCCAGCAGCGTAGCGGGACAGGGCTACGAGCAGTACTTC
.	TRBV7-9	.	TRBJ1-2	CASSLNDRTNYGYTF	TGTGCCAGCAGCCTTAATGACAGGACTAACTATGGCTACACCTTC
few	TRBV5-1	.	TRBJ2-2	CASSLVSREPNTGELFF	TGCGCCAGCAGCTTGGTGTCCCGTGAGCCGAACACCGGGGAGCTGTTTTTT
few	TRBV5-1	.	TRBJ1-6	CASSLETGTSPLHF	TGCGCCAGCAGCTTGGAAACCGGTACCTCACCCCTCCACTTT
.	TRBV28	TRBD2	TRBJ2-5	CASNPTSGSLETQYF	TGTGCCAGCAACCCGACTAGCGGGAGTCTGGAGACCCAGTACTTC
few	TRBV10-3	TRBD1	TRBJ2-2	CAISGSRQGANTGELFF	TGTGCCATCAGTGGGTCCCGACAGGGGGCGAACACCGGGGAGCTGTTTTTT
.	TRBV5-4	.	TRBJ1-2	CASSDSRGSDYGYTF	TGTGCCAGCAGCGACTCCCGTGGGAGCGACTATGGCTACACCTTC
.	TRBV5-6	.	TRBJ2-7	CASSPSLSYEQYF	TGTGCCAGCAGTCCCTCGCTCTCCTACGAGCAGTACTTC
few	TRBV30	.	TRBJ2-3	CAWSAGDTQYF	TGTGCCTGGAGTGCGGGAGATACGCAGTATTTT
.	TRBV15	.	TRBJ2-7	CATSRDRGRYEQYF	TGTGCCACCAGCAGAGACAGGGGCCGGTACGAGCAGTACTTC
.	TRBV5-4	.	TRBJ2-3	CASSLPGTSDTQYF	TGTGCCAGCAGCTTGCCCGGGACTTCAGATACGCAGTATTTT
.	TRBV2	.	TRBJ1-5	CASSAAVTNQPQHF	TGTGCCAGCTCGGCGGCCGTAACCAATCAGCCCCAGCATTTT
few	TRBV29-1	TRBD1	TRBJ1-1	CSGGHRGDTEAFF	TGCAGCGGGGGACACAGGGGCGACACTGAAGCTTTCTTT
.	TRBV7-3	.	TRBJ1-1	CASSLSPTNTEAFF	TGTGCCAGCAGCTTATCCCCGACGAACACTGAAGCTTTCTTT